The clone carrying this TCR beta chain is classed as medium-sized. Its antigen is still unknown. Multiplex touch-down PCR with TRB-A/B primers amplified rearranged V-D-J TRB sequences. Each CDR3 protein is one row after TCRdb ran MiXCR on the multiplex PCR reads. The sample lists 2,000 to 2,500 distinct CDR3 sequences; around a quarter were seen once. J was trimmed by 6 bases and V by 5 bases; bases with no gene match: 10. This CDR3 region has 16 residues. CDR1 is SGHKS, CDR2 YYEKEE, per germline (reference sequence). TCR beta rearrangements were amplified from peripheral blood genomic DNA. This entry comes from a study of T cell repertoires in aging, cancer and after chemotherapy. General study points: Median generation probability rose over the chemotherapy interval in each cancer cohort, suggesting rebound thymic output.

The sequenced sample was blood. The TCR originated in a human donor with a solid tumor. The genes are TRBV5-5 and TRBJ2-2; 10 bases are shared with TRBD2. The CDR3 reads CASSSWASGSPGELFF. CDR3 nucleotide sequence: TGTGCCAGCAGTTCGTGGGCTAGCGGGAGCCCCGGGGAGCTGTTTTTT.